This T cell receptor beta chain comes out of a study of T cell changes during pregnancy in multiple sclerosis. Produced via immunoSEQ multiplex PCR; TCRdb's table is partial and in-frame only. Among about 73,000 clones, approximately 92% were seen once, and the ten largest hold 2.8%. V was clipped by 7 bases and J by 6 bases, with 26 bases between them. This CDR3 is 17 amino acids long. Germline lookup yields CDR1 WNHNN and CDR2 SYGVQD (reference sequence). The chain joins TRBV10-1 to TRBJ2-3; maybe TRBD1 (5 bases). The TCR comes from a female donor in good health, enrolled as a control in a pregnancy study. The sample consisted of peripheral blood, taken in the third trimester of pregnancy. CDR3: CASTPIKGRDQTDTQYF. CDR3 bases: TGCGCCAGCACCCCCATCAAGGGCAGGGATCAAACCGATACGCAGTATTTT.